This entry lists 30 T cell receptor beta chains sequenced from one sample in a study of regulatory T cells in long-lasting Graves disease. In building TCR beta libraries, iRepertoire HTBI primers were used together with Arm-PCR of CDR3 regions. TCRdb reprocessed the multiplex PCR reads with MiXCR, giving one entry per CDR3 protein. The sample holds 350,000 to 500,000 distinct CDR3 sequences, over 15% seen once. As for time point: newly diagnosed GD, antithyroid drugs for less than 3 months. The TCR library was prepared using RNA isolated from PBMCs. Another study also made use of these data, one on T cells in Graves' hyperthyroidism and ophthalmopathy.

The source material was peripheral blood mononuclear cells (PBMCs), sampled at new diagnosis, from a patient treated with antithyroid drugs. These receptors were collected from a woman in her twenties or thirties with Graves disease.

Concerning this clonotype: A read error is possible here, since a much larger clone lies one base away. The chain combines TRBV6-1 with TRBJ2-7, with a weak D call TRBD1 (5 bases). Germline V gene sequence: CDR1 MNHNS, CDR2 SASEGT. The CDR3 is 11 residues long. CDR3 DNA sequence: TGTGCCAGCAGAACAGGTTCCTCATGGTGCTTC. It is translated as CASRTGSSWCF.

J is TRBJ2-7 and V is TRBV28; 14 positions match TRBD2. Trimming took 1 base from V and 0 from J; bases not matched to a gene: 8. The CDR3 sequence is 19 residues long. Germline V gene sequence: CDR1 MDHEN, CDR2 SYDVKM. For the CDR3, the DNA is TGTGCCAGCAGTTTATTTGTGACTAGCGGGAGGGTAATCTCCTACGAGCAGTACTTC. Protein: CASSLFVTSGRVISYEQYF.

V is TRBV20-1 and J is TRBJ2-7, with 10 bases matching TRBD2. The CDR3 contains 15 residues. V lost 2 bases and J lost 4; bases outside the gene matches: 8. Germline V gene sequence: CDR1 DFQATT, CDR2 SNEGSKA (reference sequence). CDR3 nucleotide sequence: TGCAGTGCTAGACCACTAGCGGGGTTTAAATACGAGCAGTACTTC. Its translation is CSARPLAGFKYEQYF.

This clonotype was found a few times. The J gene is TRBJ2-7, the V gene TRBV20-1; 10 bases map to TRBD2. The CDR3 totals 13 residues. In germline, CDR1 is DFQATT, CDR2 SNEGSKA (reference sequence). CDR3 nucleotides: TGCAGCGTGCTAGCGGGAGAAACCTACGAGCAGTACTTC. It specifies CSVLAGETYEQYF.

The J gene is TRBJ2-5, the V gene TRBV20-1; D is perhaps TRBD2 (5 bases). V lost 1 base, J lost 2 bases, and 14 bases lay in between. CDR3 length equals 15 residues. Looked up from germline, CDR1 is DFQATT and CDR2 is SNEGSKA (reference sequence). CDR3 amino acids: CSARGERRRQETQYF. CDR3 DNA sequence: TGCAGTGCTAGAGGGGAGAGGCGAAGACAAGAGACCCAGTACTTC.

The gene calls are TRBV7-9 and TRBJ1-2; D is unresolved. CDR1 and CDR2 from the germline V gene are SEHNR and FQNEAQ (reference sequence). The CDR3 runs to 13 residues. V lost 1 base and J 10 bases, leaving 13 bases between the germline ends. This chain's CDR3 is CASSLGRGITYTF. In DNA, the CDR3 is TGTGCCAGCAGCTTAGGGCGGGGAATAACCTACACCTTC.

This clonotype was observed at least ten times. The rearrangement joins TRBV6-5 to TRBJ1-2, with D maybe TRBD1 (6 bases). The CDR3 consists of 15 residues. Between the trimmed V and J ends, which lost 4 bases and 0 bases, there was a span of 12 bases. Per germline, CDR1 MNHEY and CDR2 SVGAGI. DNA for the CDR3: TGTGCCAGCAGTTCAACAGGGTTTACTAACTATGGCTACACCTTC. Translation gives CASSSTGFTNYGYTF.

This clonotype was detected many times. V and J are TRBV28 and TRBJ2-7; weak D call: TRBD2 (6 bases). Germline V CDR1 and CDR2: MDHEN, SYDVKM. This CDR3 has 14 residues. Trimming removed 2 bases at V and 3 bases at J, with 11 bases between. CDR3 amino acids: CASSLASAYYEQYF. Written as DNA, the CDR3 is TGTGCCAGCAGTTTAGCTAGCGCCTACTACGAGCAGTACTTC. Supplemented by reference TRBV28 and TRBJ2-7, the full variable domain reads DVKVTQSSRYLVKRTGEKVFLECVQDMDHENMFWYRQDPGLGLRLIYFSYDVKMKEKGDIPEGYSVSREKKERFSLILESASTNQTSMYLCASSLASAYYEQYFGPGTRLTVT.

The chain combines TRBV19 with TRBJ2-1; unclear D gene. CDR3 length: 15 amino acids. V was clipped by 0 bases and J by 6 bases, with 12 bases between them. Germline CDR1 and CDR2: LNHDA and SQIVND (reference sequence). The DNA for the CDR3 is TGTGCCAGTAGTATAGACTACCGAGAAGTCAATGAGCAGTTCTTC. This gives the protein CASSIDYREVNEQFF.

This clonotype was seen more than once but under ten times. The V call is TRBV5-1, the J call TRBJ2-7; maybe TRBD1 (7 bases). V shed 1 base and J shed 5 bases, with 13 bases lying between them. Germline V gene lookup returns CDR1 SGHRS and CDR2 YFSETQ. This CDR3 is 14 amino acids long. The CDR3 DNA is TGCGCCAGCAGCTTGACAGGGGACTCAGACGAGCAGTACTTC. Its translation: CASSLTGDSDEQYF.

The rearrangement uses TRBV19 and TRBJ2-2; 7 bases are shared with TRBD1. Losses at the gene ends were 6 bases for V and 6 bases for J; bases not matched to a gene: 10. Germline loops: CDR1 LNHDA, CDR2 SQIVND (reference sequence). The CDR3 runs 15 residues. CDR3 amino acids: CASSLSGGGPGELFF. In DNA form, the CDR3 reads TGTGCCAGTAGCCTCTCAGGGGGTGGACCCGGGGAGCTGTTTTTT. Supplemented by reference TRBV19 and TRBJ2-2, the full variable domain reads DGGITQSPKYLFRKEGQNVTLSCEQNLNHDAMYWYRQDPGQGLRLIYYSQIVNDFQKGDIAEGYSVSREKKESFPLTVTSAQKNPTAFYLCASSLSGGGPGELFFGEGSRLTVL.

This clonotype was seen a few times. The chain couples TRBV19 to TRBJ2-1; 11 bases are shared with TRBD2. CDR1 and CDR2 from the germline V gene are LNHDA and SQIVND (reference sequence). V was clipped by 8 bases and J by 8 bases; unmatched bases: 11. The CDR3 is made up of 15 amino acids. CDR3 region: CASHLSGRAGDEQFF. In DNA, the CDR3 is TGTGCCAGTCATCTTAGCGGGAGGGCCGGGGATGAGCAGTTCTTC.

The sample holds many counts of this clonotype. V is TRBV18 and J is TRBJ1-5; D might be TRBD1 (5 bases). V lost 2 bases to trimming and J lost 0 bases, with 11 bases between them. Germline V CDR1 and CDR2: KGHSH, LQKENI. The CDR3 extends over 16 amino acids. CDR3 sequence reads: CASSPGGGLSNQPQHF. CDR3 DNA sequence: TGTGCCAGCTCACCAGGTGGGGGTCTTAGCAATCAGCCCCAGCATTTT.

This clonotype appeared many times. The rearrangement joins TRBV28 to TRBJ2-5; possibly TRBD1 or TRBD2 for D (6 bases each). Germline assignment: CDR1 MDHEN and CDR2 SYDVKM. Trimming pared 5 bases from V and 5 bases from J, leaving 9 bases between. The CDR3 extends over 12 amino acids. Written as DNA, the CDR3 is TGTGCCAGCAGTAAAGGGGGGGAGACCCAGTACTTC. It codes for CASSKGGETQYF.

This clonotype was seen a handful of times. The CDR3 sequence is CATSSGELTGPGGEAFF. The CDR3 DNA is TGTGCCACCAGCAGTGGGGAATTAACAGGTCCCGGGGGTGAAGCTTTCTTT. The chain employs TRBV15 and TRBJ1-1, with a possible D match to TRBD1 (5 bases). The CDR3 sequence is 17 residues long. Trimming removed 3 bases from V and 7 bases from J, with 24 bases in between. The germline V gene encodes CDR1 LNHNV and CDR2 YYDKDF (reference sequence).

This clonotype was counted only a few times. V and J are TRBV20-1 and TRBJ2-1; 9 bases are shared with TRBD2. V lost 3 bases and J lost 10; bases outside the gene matches: 13. The CDR3 loop spans 15 amino acids. Germline V CDR1 and CDR2: DFQATT, SNEGSKA (reference sequence). The CDR3 sequence is CSASPLAGGLGEQFF. The CDR3 DNA is TGCAGTGCTAGCCCTCTGGCGGGAGGGCTCGGGGAGCAGTTCTTC.

In this sample, this clonotype turned up many times. The chain carries TRBV4-1 and TRBJ2-7, with 7 nucleotides matching TRBD2. The CDR3 has 16 amino acids. The germline gives CDR1 MGHRA, CDR2 YSYEKL. With V trimmed by 5 bases and J by 2 bases, 12 bases remained unmatched. CDR3 protein: CASSNGGGNRPYEQYF. DNA of the CDR3: TGCGCCAGCAGCAATGGGGGGGGGAACCGTCCCTACGAGCAGTACTTC.

This clonotype was recorded many times. The chain links TRBV29-1 to TRBJ2-3; 11 bases agree with TRBD2. This CDR3 comprises 14 residues. Germline CDR1 reads SQVTM; CDR2 reads ANQGSEA. J was trimmed by 3 bases and V by 4 bases; bases with no gene match: 3. The DNA for the CDR3 is TGCAGCGTTGCGGGACTAGCGGATACAGATACGCAGTATTTT. It is translated as CSVAGLADTDTQYF.

This clonotype was found many times. The genes are TRBV4-1 and TRBJ2-7; D not certain. The CDR3 is made up of 13 amino acids. The germline CDR1 and CDR2 sequences are MGHRA and YSYEKL. Between the trimmed V and J ends, which lost 5 bases and 8 bases, there was a span of 16 bases. CDR3 sequence reads: CASSLSGSLKQYF. The CDR3 nucleotides read TGCGCCAGCAGCTTATCGGGCTCCTTGAAGCAGTACTTC.

This clonotype was observed many times. The chain couples TRBV2 to TRBJ2-2, with 7 bases matching TRBD1. Germline lookup yields CDR1 SNHLY and CDR2 FYNNEI. The junction had 4 bases not matched to a gene; V was cut back by 6 bases and J by 3 bases. The CDR3 is made up of 14 amino acids. CDR3 bases: TGTGCCAGCAGCTGGGACAGAGACACCGGGGAGCTGTTTTTT. It is translated as CASSWDRDTGELFF. The full variable domain, completed using reference TRBV2 and TRBJ2-2, is EPEVTQTPSHQVTQMGQEVILRCVPISNHLYFYWYRQILGQKVEFLVSFYNNEISEKSEIFDDQFSVERPDGSNFTLKIRSTKLEDSAMYFCASSWDRDTGELFFGEGSRLTVL.

This clonotype was detected many times. A read error may produce the germline difference seen at one junction end. This chain connects TRBV28 to TRBJ1-6; D unclear. The CDR3 sequence is 13 residues long. The germline gives CDR1 MDHEN, CDR2 SYDVKM. The CDR3 is CASNKGTEPKVLF. The CDR3 DNA reads as TGTGCCAGCAACAAGGGTACGGAGCCCAAGGTTCTCTTT.

Turning to this clonotype: A much larger clone differs by one base, so this may be a read error. The genes are TRBV12-3 or TRBV12-4 and TRBJ2-7; no definite D call. CDR3 length: 14 amino acids. The CDR3 sequence: CAGSFSAERYEQYF. Here the CDR3 DNA reads TGTGCCGGCAGTTTTTCCGCAGAGCGCTACGAGCAGTACTTC.

This clonotype appeared a few times. V usage is TRBV6-1 and J usage is TRBJ2-3; D not resolved. Trimming shortened V by 7 bases and J by 4 bases, and 15 bases separated the two germline ends. Germline CDR1 MNHNS, CDR2 SASEGT. CDR3 size: 14 residues. CDR3 sequence (DNA): TGTGCCAGCACCTCCGAGAGAAGGGCAGATACGCAGTATTTT. This translates into CASTSERRADTQYF.

The chain uses TRBV15 and TRBJ1-4; perhaps TRBD1 as D (5 bases). V lost 3 bases and J 7 bases, leaving 18 bases between the germline ends. In germline, CDR1 is LNHNV, CDR2 YYDKDF (reference sequence). CDR3 length: 16 amino acids. This CDR3 is CATSSLRPGKSEKLFF. The CDR3 nucleotides read TGTGCCACCAGCAGCCTCAGGCCAGGGAAAAGTGAAAAACTGTTTTTT.

In this sample, this clonotype turned up many times. The V gene is TRBV30, the J gene TRBJ1-1; D gene unclear. V was trimmed by 1 base and J by 0 bases, leaving 12 bases between them. This CDR3 is built from 15 residues. Germline-derived CDR1 and CDR2 are GTSNPN and SVGIG (reference sequence). The chain's CDR3 is CAWSELVGMNTEAFF. CDR3 sequence (DNA): TGTGCCTGGAGTGAGCTGGTGGGAATGAACACTGAAGCTTTCTTT.

This clonotype was found many times. The V and J genes are TRBV3-1 and TRBJ1-6, with a tentative D call TRBD1 (6 bases). The ends were cut back, 3 bases at V and 6 bases at J, with 9 bases in the middle. There are 14 residues in the CDR3. Germline-derived CDR1 and CDR2 are LGHDT and YNNKEL (reference sequence). The CDR3 bases are TGTGCCAGCAGCCAGGACAGCGGTAATTCACCCCTCCACTTT. Translating it yields CASSQDSGNSPLHF. Looking up the rest from reference TRBV3-1 and TRBJ1-6 gives the full variable domain: DTAVSQTPKYLVTQMGNDKSIKCEQNLGHDTMYWYKQDSKKFLKIMFSYNNKELIINETVPNRFSPKSPDKAHLNLHINSLELGDSAVYFCASSQDSGNSPLHFGNGTRLTVT.

This clonotype was detected many times. The chain joins TRBV28 to TRBJ1-6; D is uncertain. The V end was cut by 5 bases, the J end by 8 bases, with 16 bases between. This CDR3 has 15 residues. Germline-derived CDR1 and CDR2 are MDHEN and SYDVKM. CDR3 DNA: TGTGCCAGCAGTCCCCTGTCTCCCGGCGATTCACCCCTCCACTTT. Translation gives CASSPLSPGDSPLHF.

This clonotype has at least ten counts. J is TRBJ2-1 and V is TRBV5-1; 8 bases are shared with TRBD1. The CDR3 contains 15 residues. With V trimmed by 0 bases and J by 7 bases, 6 bases remained unmatched. Germline V gene data show CDR1 as SGHRS and CDR2 as YFSETQ. The CDR3 region is CASSLGQGWLNEQFF. The CDR3, as DNA: TGCGCCAGCAGCTTGGGACAGGGGTGGTTAAATGAGCAGTTCTTC.

In its sample, this clonotype was seen a few times. The rearrangement joins TRBV15 to TRBJ2-7; tentative D call: TRBD2 (5 bases). Per germline, CDR1 LNHNV and CDR2 YYDKDF (reference sequence). This CDR3 is built from 14 residues. V gave up 3 bases and J gave up 7 bases, with 16 bases separating them. The CDR3 region has the DNA TGTGCCACCAGCAGGTCTGTGAATCCGGGAGAGCAGTACTTC. Its translation: CATSRSVNPGEQYF.

This clonotype was counted ten times or more. The chain has TRBV24-1 and TRBJ1-2; D remains unclear. CDR1 is KGHDR, CDR2 SFDVKD, per germline. V was pared by 1 base and J by 2 bases, with 7 bases between. The CDR3 totals 14 residues. The CDR3 protein is CATSDFGTNYGYTF. For the CDR3, the DNA is TGTGCCACCAGTGATTTCGGCACCAACTATGGCTACACCTTC.